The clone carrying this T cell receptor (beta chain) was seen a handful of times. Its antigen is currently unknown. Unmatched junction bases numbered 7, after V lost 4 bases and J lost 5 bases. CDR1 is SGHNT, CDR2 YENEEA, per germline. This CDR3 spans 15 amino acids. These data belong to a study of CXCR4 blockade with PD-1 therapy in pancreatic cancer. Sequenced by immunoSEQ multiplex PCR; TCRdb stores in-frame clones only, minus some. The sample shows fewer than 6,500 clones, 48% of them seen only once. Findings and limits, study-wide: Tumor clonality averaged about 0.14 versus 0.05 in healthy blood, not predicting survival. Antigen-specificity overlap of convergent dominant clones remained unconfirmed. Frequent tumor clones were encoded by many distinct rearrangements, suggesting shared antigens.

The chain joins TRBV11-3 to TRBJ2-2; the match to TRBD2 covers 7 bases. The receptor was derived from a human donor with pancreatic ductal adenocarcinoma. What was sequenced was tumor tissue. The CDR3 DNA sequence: TGTGCCAGCAGCTACACCAGCGGGAAGACCGGGGAGCTGTTTTTT. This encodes CASSYTSGKTGELFF.